Listed below are T cell receptor beta chains from one sample, sequenced in a study of CD8 T cells in ankylosing spondylitis. TCRdb redid the calling of the 5' RACE reads with MiXCR, one entry per CDR3 protein. The table has around 300,000 distinct CDR3 sequences, roughly 11% seen once. The sequenced sample was blood, either unsorted or a sorted T cell fraction (not recorded which). Receptors were obtained from a female donor with ankylosing spondylitis or in good health (not recorded which). Each CDR3 is given with its conserved first and last residue. A D gene is named only where the DNA matches it firmly. Clone size is shown for a subset of rows, as once, few, many or a class of expanded clone.

V gene	D gene	J gene	clone size	CDR3 protein	CDR3 DNA
TRBV5-6	TRBD1	TRBJ1-2	-	CASSFGQDYGYTF	TGTGCCAGCAGCTTCGGACAGGACTATGGCTACACCTTC
TRBV15	-	TRBJ2-1	many	CATSRDPVGLPYNEQFF	TGTGCCACCAGCAGAGATCCGGTGGGGCTTCCCTACAATGAGCAGTTCTTC
TRBV2	-	TRBJ2-2	few	CASKSQGSSGELFF	TGTGCCAGCAAATCCCAGGGGTCATCCGGGGAGCTGTTTTTT
TRBV5-1	-	TRBJ2-1	many	CASSLAVSHEQFF	TGCGCCAGCAGCTTGGCCGTCAGCCATGAGCAGTTCTTC
TRBV24-1	-	TRBJ1-1	many	CATRPGGSGTEAFF	TGTGCCACCAGGCCGGGGGGGAGTGGGACTGAAGCTTTCTTT
TRBV3-1	-	TRBJ1-1	-	CASSLQVGLNTEAFF	TGTGCCAGCAGCCTCCAGGTAGGGTTGAACACTGAAGCTTTCTTT
TRBV24-1	-	TRBJ1-5	many	CATSDPVSNQPQHF	TGTGCCACCAGTGACCCCGTTAGCAATCAGCCCCAGCATTTT
TRBV15	TRBD1	TRBJ1-5	few	CATSPRRPDRGSSQPQHF	TGTGCCACCAGCCCTAGGCGTCCGGACAGGGGTTCTAGTCAGCCCCAGCATTTT
TRBV6-2/TRBV6-3	-	TRBJ2-1	few	CASVLRVHSEQFF	TGTGCCAGCGTACTGAGAGTCCACAGTGAGCAGTTCTTC
TRBV28	TRBD1	TRBJ2-6	few	CASSFPGQGPSGANVLTF	TGTGCCAGCAGCTTTCCGGGACAGGGGCCCTCTGGGGCCAACGTCCTGACTTTC
TRBV10-3	TRBD1	TRBJ2-7	-	CANGQGRYEQYF	TGTGCCAACGGACAGGGGAGGTACGAGCAGTACTTC
TRBV27	-	TRBJ2-5	-	CASSPFIQETQYF	TGTGCCAGCAGTCCCTTTATCCAAGAGACCCAGTACTTC
TRBV18	-	TRBJ2-1	many	CASSPRPRGDNEQFF	TGTGCCAGCTCACCCCGGCCCAGGGGGGATAATGAGCAGTTCTTC
TRBV3-1	-	TRBJ2-4	-	CAFCLSLRLLAAKNIQYF	TGTGCCTTCTGTTTAAGTCTTAGGTTATTGGCGGCCAAAAACATTCAGTACTTC
TRBV9	-	TRBJ2-1	few	CASSGDQGNDEQFF	TGTGCCAGCAGCGGCGACCAGGGTAACGATGAGCAGTTCTTC
TRBV7-9	TRBD1	TRBJ2-7	few	CASSLRDRPYEQYF	TGTGCCAGCAGCTTAAGGGACAGACCCTACGAGCAGTACTTC
TRBV5-1	-	TRBJ2-5	few	CASSLARDTQETQYF	TGCGCCAGCAGCTTGGCCCGGGACACCCAAGAGACCCAGTACTTC
TRBV10-3	TRBD1	TRBJ1-6	many	CAISPGQGMSPLHF	TGTGCCATCAGTCCGGGACAGGGAATGTCACCCCTCCACTTT
TRBV20-1	-	TRBJ1-5	many	CSARGWTGNQPQHF	TGCAGTGCTAGAGGGTGGACGGGTAATCAGCCCCAGCATTTT
TRBV20-1	-	TRBJ1-2	many	CSARGQALNYGYTF	TGCAGTGCTAGAGGACAGGCCCTTAACTATGGCTACACCTTC
TRBV19	TRBD1	TRBJ1-5	many	CASSLPGQSFKSYQPQHF	TGTGCCAGTAGTCTACCGGGACAGTCCTTTAAGAGCTATCAGCCCCAGCATTTT
TRBV20-1	-	TRBJ2-5	many	CSARETWGTQYF	TGCAGTGCTAGAGAGACATGGGGGACCCAGTACTTC
TRBV5-6	-	TRBJ2-6	many	CASSLGSWGANVLTF	TGTGCCAGCAGCTTGGGTTCCTGGGGGGCCAACGTCCTGACTTTC
TRBV12-3/TRBV12-4	-	TRBJ2-7	many	CASSLDVRGAQYF	TGTGCCAGCAGTTTAGACGTCAGGGGGGCGCAGTACTTC
TRBV7-2	TRBD1	TRBJ1-6	many	CASSLSKGQSNSPLHF	TGTGCCAGCAGCTTATCCAAGGGACAGTCTAATTCACCCCTCCACTTT
TRBV7-2	TRBD2	TRBJ2-3	-	CASSLGLAGGSLGTQYF	TGTGCCAGCAGCTTGGGACTAGCGGGTGGGAGTCTAGGAACGCAGTATTTT
TRBV7-2	TRBD2	TRBJ2-7	-	CASSLLAGAPYEQYF	TGTGCCAGCAGCTTACTAGCGGGAGCTCCCTACGAGCAGTACTTC
TRBV20-1	-	TRBJ2-5	many	CSAELYGGTQYF	TGCAGTGCTGAGCTGTACGGCGGGACCCAGTACTTC
TRBV20-1	-	TRBJ2-1	few	CSARGHRAPQGNEQFF	TGCAGTGCTAGAGGTCACAGAGCGCCCCAGGGGAATGAGCAGTTCTTC
TRBV12-3/TRBV12-4	-	TRBJ1-1	many	CASSLSKNTEAFF	TGTGCCAGCAGTTTATCCAAGAACACTGAAGCTTTCTTT
TRBV5-1	-	TRBJ1-1	few	CASSLDGGMAFF	TGCGCCAGCAGCTTGGATGGGGGAATGGCTTTCTTT
TRBV5-1	TRBD2	TRBJ2-5	few	CASRPAGVQETQYF	TGCGCCAGCCGCCCAGCGGGGGTACAAGAGACCCAGTACTTC